This TCR beta chain was documented in a study of shared clonotypes between healthy human individuals. Data came from immunoSEQ multiplex PCR; TCRdb stores just in-frame clones and leaves some out. The sample contains approximately 2,200,000 clones, roughly 91% of which appear only once. Naive CD8 populations comprised CD45RO-negative cells positively selected for CCR7, excluding terminally differentiated effector memory CD45RA+ cells. The CDR3 sequence is 15 residues long. The V end lost 0 bases, the J end lost 10 bases, and 17 bases lay between the germline ends. CDR1 and CDR2 from the germline V gene are SGDLS and YYNGEE.

The chain joins TRBV9 to TRBJ2-1; no clear D. The sequence was collected from a man between 18 and 29 years old in good health. Some clones in this sample may be carry-over from other donors' samples. Sequencing was carried out using naive CD8+ T cells from PBMCs. CDR3 in DNA: TGTGCCAGCAGCGTAGGTGGGTGGCTGTCGGAGGAGCAGTTCTTC. Translated, it gives CASSVGGWLSEEQFF.